Given below is one T cell receptor beta chain in context. Antigen specificity is unknown. The data originate from a study of T cell repertoires in cytomegalovirus infection. As for the study in general: Well-studied HLA-B-restricted CMV epitopes were used in the study alongside recently identified HLA-C-restricted ones. CMV infection together with matching HLA type was indicated by public TCR beta signatures. Study-level points and caveats: Ex vivo responses were dominated by HLA-C-restricted CMV-specific TCR beta clonotypes. Identification of carriers of CMV plus the relevant HLA was performed using cumulative public TCR beta family frequency.

TCRdb analysed the reads with MiXCR anew, one entry per CDR3 protein. The repertoire includes under 200,000 distinct CDR3 sequences, less than 25% of them detected once, and about 25% sits in the top ten. The CDR3 contains 14 residues. Germline CDR1 is SGDLS and CDR2 is YYNGEE. V was cut by 0 bases and J by 10 bases, with 14 bases left in between. The receptor was isolated from a human donor in good health (CMV status not recorded). Some clones in this sample may be carry-over from other donors' samples. The specimen comprised CD8+ T cells from cultured PBMCs, sampled from culture after CMV antigen stimulation. The J gene is TRBJ2-1, the V gene TRBV9; possible D gene TRBD2, 6 bases. CDR3 protein: CASSVAGDLNEQFF. For the CDR3, the DNA is TGTGCCAGCAGCGTAGCGGGGGACCTGAACGAGCAGTTCTTC.